This T cell receptor (beta chain) came from a study of T cells in Graves' hyperthyroidism and ophthalmopathy (dated by TCRdb to between 2017 and 2020). With regard to the full study: Peripheral blood was sampled at the time of initial diagnosis, prior to any treatment. To identify distinguishing TCR V-J signatures, a discovery cohort of about 100 patients was used, comprising 43 with Graves' ophthalmopathy and some 60 with stable Graves' hyperthyroidism. Prospective prediction of ophthalmopathy was tested in an independent validation cohort consisting of some 19 hyperthyroidism patients and more than 15 patients who later progressed to ophthalmopathy. For training and testing, the 80 to 100 patients in the discovery cohort were randomly divided in a 7:3 ratio. In roughly six Graves' hyperthyroidism patients, the study also compared T-cell repertoires from thyroid tissue with T-cell repertoires from blood. Once sampling was done, hyperthyroidism patients were given methimazole at a starting dose of 30 mg daily, whereas ophthalmopathy patients were given high-dose intravenous methylprednisolone. According to the paper, TCR Vbeta CDR3 sequencing was carried out on around 140 peripheral blood samples, which came from fewer than 50 ophthalmopathy, 80 or so hyperthyroidism and about 17 progressor patients.

Stable Graves' hyperthyroidism was defined as no progression to ophthalmopathy during 18 months of follow-up. Hyperthyroidism patients were newly diagnosed, had a disease duration of under 2 months, and were aged 18 to 65 years. Exclusion was applied to patients with uncontrolled infections, other autoimmune diseases, pregnancy or lactation. Diagnoses were established on the basis of clinical symptoms, serum thyroxine and TRAb, thyroid ultrasound, and orbital computed tomography. PBMCs were separated from 8 to 10 ml of fresh peripheral blood using Ficoll-Paque density gradient centrifugation. Trizol reagent was used to extract total RNA, and RNA quality was then checked on an Agilent 2100 Bioanalyzer. In this sample, this clonotype turned up many times. Its antigen target is currently unknown. Per-nucleotide qualities are absent, and no much larger clonotype sits a single base away. The study at large found these results: Most expanded thyroid clonotypes (frequency above 0.001) were also detected in blood, suggesting blood repertoires may reflect thyroid immune responses. A model built on a 13 V-J signature distinguished ophthalmopathy from stable hyperthyroidism, reaching 85% to 90% sensitivity and 81.08% specificity in cross-validation and 80%/75% in testing. In validation, the model predicted progression to ophthalmopathy a median of about 6 months before onset, with over 55% sensitivity and roughly 79% specificity. Sample size was not statistically predetermined, and investigators were not blinded to group allocation.

The TCR beta CDR3 regions were amplified from RNA transcripts. A first-round RT-PCR of the TCR CDR3 used the HTBI primer set with the Qiagen OneStep RT-PCR kit. Libraries were constructed in a second round of multiplex PCR, after which size selection and purification were performed. Paired-end sequencing of the libraries was performed with 100 bp reads on an Illumina HiSeq2000. In the paper's pipeline: SOAPnuke was used to process the raw data, with reads discarded if the reads contained adapters or uncalled bases, had a mean Phred below 15, or lacked an exact constant-primer or identifier match. COPE v1.2.5 was used to merge high-quality paired reads, and clonotypes were defined as unique nucleotide sequences. MiTCR v1.1 was used to align the clonotypes against IMGT TRBV, TRBD and TRBJ reference segments. The analysis included only V-J combinations with a frequency above 0.0001, which together covered over 98% of the repertoires. A TCS score was defined as the ratio between F50 (clonal expansion) and ExV (chaos), using BLOSUM62-based TCRdist between CDR3 peptides within each V-J. Welch's t-statistics and random forest reduced several hundred V-J features to 10 to 15, which were used in a naive Bayes classifier (R e1071). The public sequencing data were trimmed at Q25 with fastp and processed into clonotypes with MiXCR by TCRdb, which kept only in-frame beta chains. Every CDR3 protein is listed once, alongside the most common genes and DNA of its rows. What appears here as the V and J calls and clone size reflects TCRdb's work, not the paper's. For this sample there are 600,000 or so distinct CDR3 sequences; 15% to 20% appear just once. The ten largest clones take up 3.8% of the sample.

This clonotype was sampled from a woman aged 30 to 39 with Graves' hyperthyroidism. The sample comprised blood.

The DNA sequence reads TGTGCCAGCAGGCAGGGGGCAAACGCGAACACCGGGGAGCTGTTTTTT. The resulting protein is CASRQGANANTGELFF. The V and J genes are TRBV27 and TRBJ2-2; TRBD1 aligns with 8 central bases. V and J are trimmed by 6 bases and 0 bases, and the gene matches miss 6 bases of the junction. CDR1 and CDR2, looked up from the germline V gene (reference sequence), are MNHEY and SMNVEV. Spanning cysteine to phenylalanine, the CDR3 consists of 16 amino acids. Only the CDR3 portion is preserved as DNA: 48 bases, with reading frame beginning at the first base.